Only a few counts were recorded for the clone carrying this T cell receptor (beta chain). Its antigen remains unidentified. This CDR3 comprises 17 residues. Trimming pared 0 bases from V and 4 bases from J, leaving 16 bases between. The V gene's germline CDR1 is ENHRY and CDR2 SYGVKD. These data belong to a study of vaccination and CD4 T cells after COVID-19. Study-wide background: Post-COVID specimens were obtained a median around 92 days after diagnosis (range 35 to 161). Control cultures used a CEFX viral epitope pool, an HIV-1 Nef peptide pool, or no peptide.

The treatment here: 10-day PBMC culture with coronavirus spike peptide pools or control peptides (ViraFEST assay). It was before the COVID-19 pandemic (2011-2018) that the unexposed donor's CD4+ T cells were collected. After expanding antigen-specific T cells with peptide pools, ViraFEST sequenced their TCRs. Oncomine TCR Beta short-read sequencing was applied to DNA from cultured CD4+ T cells. TCRdb processed the PCR reads anew with MiXCR; each CDR3 protein has one entry. The data hold about 7,600 distinct CDR3 sequences, with roughly 50% observed a single time. This TCR was sampled from a human donor in good health. The chain recombines TRBV10-3 with TRBJ1-5; D ambiguous. Source material: CD4+ T cells from blood, cultured in vitro. CDR3 nucleotides: TGTGCCATCAGTGAGTCGAGGGCCGCCATTCGGAATCAGCCCCAGCATTTT. Its translation is CAISESRAAIRNQPQHF.